The present TCR beta chain was sequenced within a study of shared clonotypes between healthy human individuals. Findings and limits, study-wide: The sharing of 4% to 5.5% of naive CD4 clonotypes was seen across a few donors. Donors were few, which limited the genetic and exposure-history diversity represented. Generation probabilities were higher for clonotypes shared across all four sorted-subset donors than for unshared ones.

The CDR3 loop spans 13 amino acids. Trimming cost V 3 bases and J 3 bases, with 11 bases left between them. Germline-derived CDR1 and CDR2 are GTSNPN and SVGIG (reference sequence). Measured with immunoSEQ multiplex PCR; TCRdb has only the in-frame clones, and not every one. The table lists over 1.5 million clones, 98% of them singletons. Details on this clone: Its antigen remains unknown.

This TCR came from a man aged 25-45 years in good health. This chain uses TRBV30 with TRBJ1-1; D unclear. Material: naive CD4+ T cells sorted from blood. Regarding subset: CD45RA+ positively selected. CDR3 amino acids: CAWRIDAYTEAFF. The CDR3 bases are TGTGCCTGGAGGATCGATGCGTACACTGAAGCTTTCTTT.